Presented here are 18 T cell receptor beta chains from one specimen sequenced in a study of post-analysis software for immune sequencing data. Study-level results: TRBV segments more frequent in patients than in controls numbered five and included TRBV5-6, TRBV5-1 and TRBV20-1.

TCR beta cDNA libraries included unique molecular identifiers. Each CDR3 protein gets one entry after TCRdb re-called the PCR reads with MiXCR. The sample carries roughly 670,000 distinct CDR3 sequences, roughly three fifths recorded once. What these receptors recognize is not known. The sample consisted of blood. Source of these receptors: a girl aged 2 to 10 with multiple sclerosis.

The CDR3 protein is CASRLSRTAETQYF. CDR3 in DNA: TGCGCCAGCCGCCTCTCCCGGACTGCGGAGACCCAGTACTTC. This chain joins TRBV5-1 and TRBJ2-5, with a weak D call TRBD2 (5 bases). The germline V and J ends were trimmed by 7 bases and 5 bases, with 18 bases remaining between them. This CDR3 is 14 amino acids long. In germline, CDR1 is SGHRS, CDR2 YFSETQ.

The V call is TRBV20-1, the J call TRBJ1-6, with a possible D match to TRBD1 (5 bases). Germline loops: CDR1 DFQATT, CDR2 SNEGSKA (reference sequence). V was pared by 5 bases and J by 5 bases, with 16 bases between. The CDR3 length is 15 residues. CDR3 protein: CSADNPGRNNSPLHF. In DNA form, the CDR3 reads TGCAGTGCTGACAATCCGGGACGGAATAATTCACCCCTCCACTTT.

The V call is TRBV5-6, the J call TRBJ2-3; 14 bases are a match to TRBD2. The CDR3 consists of 16 residues. The V gene end was trimmed by 2 bases and the J gene end by 6 bases; junction bases not matched to a gene: 5. The germline V gene encodes CDR1 SGHDT and CDR2 YYEEEE. The DNA for the CDR3 is TGTGCCAGCAGCTTCGGGACTAGCGGGAGAATGGATACGCAGTATTTT. This translates into CASSFGTSGRMDTQYF.

This clonotype appeared a single time. V and J are TRBV10-3 and TRBJ2-1; TRBD2 aligns across 10 bases. The CDR3 consists of 15 residues. With 3 bases clipped from V and 1 base from J, the junction kept 0 bases outside the gene matches. Germline CDR1 and CDR2: ENHRY and SYGVKD. The CDR3 spells CAISDSGGSYNEQFF. DNA for the CDR3: TGTGCCATCAGTGATAGCGGGGGGTCCTACAATGAGCAGTTCTTC.

The V and J genes are TRBV6-2 or TRBV6-3 and TRBJ1-2; no clear D gene. CDR3 length equals 13 residues. Deletions cut 6 bases from V and 3 bases from J, with 11 bases between. Per germline, CDR1 MNHEY and CDR2 SVGEGT. The CDR3 nucleotides read TGTGCCAGCAGACGGAGGAGCGACTATGGCTACACCTTC. It is translated as CASRRRSDYGYTF.

The chain links TRBV7-9 to TRBJ2-3, with TRBD1 matching 8 bases. V gave up 5 bases and J gave up 3 bases; unmatched junction bases: 10. The germline gives CDR1 SEHNR, CDR2 FQNEAQ (reference sequence). The CDR3 is 16 amino acids. CDR3 loop: CASSPRTGKRTDTQYF. The CDR3 nucleotides read TGTGCCAGCAGCCCCCGGACAGGGAAACGGACAGATACGCAGTATTTT. Full variable domain (rest looked up from reference TRBV7-9 and TRBJ2-3): DTGVSQNPRHKITKRGQNVTFRCDPISEHNRLYWYRQTLGQGPEFLTYFQNEAQLEKSRLLSDRFSAERPKGSFSTLEIQRTEQGDSAMYLCASSPRTGKRTDTQYFGPGTRLTVL.

The chain combines TRBV10-3 with TRBJ2-1; 11 nucleotides line up with TRBD2. The CDR3 contains 14 residues. Looked up from germline, CDR1 is ENHRY and CDR2 is SYGVKD. Trimming at V came to 11 bases and at J to 10 bases, leaving 13 bases not matched to a gene. CDR3 nucleotide sequence: TGTGCCTCCACTAGCGGGGGCCTCATTGGGGAGCAGTTCTTC. This translates into CASTSGGLIGEQFF.

The V call is TRBV5-1, the J call TRBJ2-1; D uncertain. Trimming pared 2 bases from V and 7 bases from J, leaving 7 bases between. This CDR3 has 12 residues. Germline loops: CDR1 SGHRS, CDR2 YFSETQ. CDR3 in amino acids: CASSFSRNEQFF. CDR3 nucleotide sequence: TGCGCCAGCAGCTTCTCGCGGAATGAGCAGTTCTTC. The variable domain in full, completed from reference TRBV5-1 and TRBJ2-1, reads KAGVTQTPRYLIKTRGQQVTLSCSPISGHRSVSWYQQTPGQGLQFLFEYFSETQRNKGNFPGRFSGRQFSNSRSEMNVSTLELGDSALYLCASSFSRNEQFFGPGTRLTVL.

J is TRBJ1-6 and V is TRBV28, with D unresolved. The CDR3 is made up of 14 amino acids. Trimming took off 5 bases at V and 6 bases at J, with 11 bases between the two ends. Germline V CDR1 and CDR2: MDHEN, SYDVKM. CDR3 nucleotide sequence: TGTGCCAGCAGTGAGCAGAACAGTAATTCACCCCTCCACTTT. Translating it yields CASSEQNSNSPLHF.

CDR3 bases: TGTGCCAGCAGCGCGACGACAGGGGAGGGCACTGAAGCTTTCTTT. This encodes CASSATTGEGTEAFF. This chain joins TRBV13 and TRBJ1-1; 8 positions match TRBD1. The V and J ends lost 5 bases and 4 bases, in that order; junction bases with no gene match: 9. This CDR3 is 15 amino acids long. Germline V gene sequence: CDR1 PRHDT, CDR2 FYEKMQ (reference sequence).

The chain joins TRBV6-2 or TRBV6-3 to TRBJ2-5; TRBD2 aligns across 7 bases. The CDR3 totals 14 residues. The V gene's germline CDR1 is MNHEY and CDR2 SVGEGT. Unmatched junction bases numbered 7, after V lost 6 bases and J lost 3 bases. The CDR3 DNA reads as TGTGCCAGCAGGTCCAGCGGGGCAAAAGAGACCCAGTACTTC. Encoded protein: CASRSSGAKETQYF.

The V gene is TRBV29-1, the J gene TRBJ1-1; D is unclear. Germline CDR1 is SQVTM and CDR2 is ANQGSEA. Between the trimmed V and J ends, which lost 3 bases and 8 bases, there was a span of 7 bases. The CDR3 totals 10 residues. In nucleotides, the CDR3 is TGCAGCGTTGACGGGGTGGAAGCTTTCTTT. Its protein product is CSVDGVEAFF.

The chain links TRBV7-2 to TRBJ2-1, with TRBD2 matching over 10 bases. Germline V CDR1 and CDR2: SGHTA, FQGNSA. The CDR3 extends over 19 amino acids. The ends lost 1 base at V and 5 bases at J; junction bases unmatched: 14. CDR3 sequence reads: CASSLGLAGDPSTDNEQFF. CDR3 bases: TGTGCCAGCAGCTTAGGGCTAGCGGGAGATCCATCCACAGACAATGAGCAGTTCTTC.

This clonotype was picked up one time. The chain carries TRBV9 and TRBJ1-3; no firm D call. Germline V gene sequence: CDR1 SGDLS, CDR2 YYNGEE. Trimming removed 0 bases from V and 2 bases from J, with 18 bases in between. The CDR3 runs 18 residues. Here the CDR3 reads CASSVETGRGYPGNTIYF. As DNA, the CDR3 is TGTGCCAGCAGCGTAGAGACGGGCAGAGGATATCCTGGAAACACCATATATTTT.

V gene TRBV12-3 or TRBV12-4 combines with J gene TRBJ2-3; maybe TRBD1 (6 bases). V lost 1 base and J lost 4, with 12 bases in between. The CDR3 spans 15 residues. The CDR3, as DNA: TGTGCCAGCAGTTTAGTGGGCAGGGGAGCAGATACGCAGTATTTT. This translates into CASSLVGRGADTQYF.

The genes are TRBV7-2 and TRBJ2-5, with 7 bases lining up with TRBD2. The germline CDR1 and CDR2 sequences are SGHTA and FQGNSA. V dropped 2 bases and J dropped 5; count of bases not matched to a gene: 14. The CDR3 has 17 amino acids. CDR3 DNA: TGTGCCAGCAGCTTAAGGACAACAGCGGGGCTAGGGGAGACCCAGTACTTC. The encoded protein is CASSLRTTAGLGETQYF.

V usage is TRBV5-1 and J usage is TRBJ2-1, with 9 bases that match TRBD2. Per the germline V gene, CDR1 is SGHRS and CDR2 is YFSETQ. The length of the CDR3 is 15 residues. V shed 4 bases, J shed 4 bases, and the junction held 6 bases outside the gene matches. The CDR3, as DNA: TGCGCCAGCAGCCAAGGGACTAGCATTTACAATGAGCAGTTCTTC. It specifies CASSQGTSIYNEQFF. The full variable domain, in which reference TRBV5-1 and TRBJ2-1 provide the parts outside the CDR3, is KAGVTQTPRYLIKTRGQQVTLSCSPISGHRSVSWYQQTPGQGLQFLFEYFSETQRNKGNFPGRFSGRQFSNSRSEMNVSTLELGDSALYLCASSQGTSIYNEQFFGPGTRLTVL.

This clonotype was found once. A junction end diverges from the germline sequence, so it may reflect a read error. This CDR3 is CASSLTPTSGGPGELFF. The DNA of the CDR3 is TGTGCCAGCAGCTTAACTCCGACTAGCGGGGGTCCCGGGGAACTGTTTTTT. This rearrangement joins TRBV7-2 to TRBJ2-2; the match to TRBD2 covers 12 bases. Per the germline V gene, CDR1 is SGHTA and CDR2 is FQGNSA. The CDR3 sequence is 17 residues long.